This entry describes one T cell receptor beta chain. The source of the sample is a study of technical replicates of blood from a few donors. Using immunoSEQ multiplex PCR, the repertoire was profiled, and TCRdb retains in-frame clones only, with some absent. The data contain tens of thousands of clones, approximately 95% of them singletons. Germline assignment: CDR1 SGHAT and CDR2 FQNNGV. The CDR3 consists of 16 residues. V trimming: 2 bases; J trimming: 4 bases; junction bases outside the gene matches: 7. The chain recombines TRBV11-2 with TRBJ1-2; 10 positions agree with TRBD1. The TCR originated in a human donor in good health. Sequencing used T cells isolated from PBMCs. CDR3 in DNA: TGTGCCAGCAGCTTATTCGGGGGACAGGGGATCTATGGCTACACCTTC. It specifies CASSLFGGQGIYGYTF.